Listed here is a single T cell receptor beta chain. Its antigen is not yet known. The sample holds no much larger clone one base away, and base qualities are not on file. One collaborating source in Seattle enrolled patients during active infection and followed them longitudinally through the course of disease. Each collaborating institution followed its own protocols to collect whole blood in K2EDTA tubes. For TCRbeta analysis, collaborator samples were shipped as frozen whole blood, as isolated PBMCs, or as DNA extracted from either sample type. Counted from cysteine to phenylalanine, this CDR3 has 13 amino acids. CDR3 DNA only is kept here, 39 bases in frame from base 1. Via the germline V gene (reference sequence), CDR1 is MNHEY and CDR2 SMNVEV. Between the V and J ends, shortened by 3 bases and 5 bases respectively, the junction contains 11 bases. The data are from a study of blood T cell repertoires in COVID-19 (dated by TCRdb to 2020 to 2022). Notes on the research overall: The collaborator samples originated in the United States, Italy and Spain and spanned the acute and convalescent phases of COVID-19. The material from the prospective study consisted of cDNA or gDNA derived from T cells, B-cell-depleted T cells, or PBMCs. Deeply sampled blood TCRbeta repertoires from subjects exposed to, actively infected with, or recovered from COVID-19 were included in the dataset. A freely available public database, intended as a resource for researchers studying the immune response to SARS-CoV-2, is where the repertoires were released. The samples were drawn from two sources: the first 160 participants of the ongoing ImmuneRACE study, and 1,000 to 1,500 subjects contributed by 6 global collaborators. A de-identified subject ID, COVID-19 status, age in years and sex were almost always included in the sample metadata. Where available, HLA class I and class II types were taken from metadata supplied by the sample provider and were not determined by assay-based typing. Results the study describes overall, beyond this receptor: The amount of clinical and demographic metadata varied by source and participant and was provided uncurated.

The immunoSEQ Assay, a bias-controlled multiplex PCR, was used to amplify TCRbeta CDR3 regions from genomic DNA. The authors' analysis ran thus. Within the assay, amplification of reference gene primers was used to estimate how many nucleated cells each sample contained. Sequence reads were collapsed and filtered to measure the absolute abundance of every unique TCRbeta CDR3 rearrangement. For each sample, productive Simpson clonality was calculated as the square root of Simpson's diversity index over productive rearrangements. TCRdb re-hosts the immuneACCESS table, in-frame sequences only. Its copies lack some clones; in the studies checked, an unresolved V gene accounts for under half of them, and the cause for the rest is not known. For V, J and clone size, that table is used; D and trimming come from the DNA. Counted in this sample were about 350,000 clones; roughly 90% of them appeared once. About 7% of the sample is held by the ten biggest clonotypes.

The clonotype was recovered from a woman in her 70s with COVID-19, enrolled during active disease. The rearrangement joined TRBV27 to TRBJ2-7; TRBD1 could be the D gene, as 6 bases match. The sample consisted of peripheral blood. The CDR3: CASSFLQGNEQYF. At the DNA level, the sequence is TGTGCCAGCAGTTTTTTACAGGGAAACGAGCAGTACTTC.